This TCR beta chain was captured by sequencing in a study of a mutant IDH1 vaccine in newly diagnosed glioma. CDR1 is MDHEN and CDR2 is SYDVKM in the germline V gene. CDR3 length: 15 amino acids. With V trimmed by 7 bases and J by 3 bases, 11 bases remained unmatched. In regard to this clone: As yet, its antigen is unknown.

Time point given: week 35, safety follow-up. The vaccine gave 300 ug of a 20-mer mutant IDH1 peptide subcutaneously per dose. Here immunoSEQ multiplex PCR was the method, and the copy in TCRdb shows in-frame clones only, minus some. The sample shows fewer than 45,000 clones, roughly nine tenths of them seen only once. V usage is TRBV28 and J usage is TRBJ1-1, with 7 bases aligning to TRBD1. The TCR comes from a man aged 35-49 years with glioma. The specimen comprised PBMCs, sampled from a glioma patient whose treatment included an IDH1 peptide vaccine. The CDR3 nucleotides read TGTGCCAGCACCCTCAGGGGGTATTTGGACACTGAAGCTTTCTTT. This translates into CASTLRGYLDTEAFF.